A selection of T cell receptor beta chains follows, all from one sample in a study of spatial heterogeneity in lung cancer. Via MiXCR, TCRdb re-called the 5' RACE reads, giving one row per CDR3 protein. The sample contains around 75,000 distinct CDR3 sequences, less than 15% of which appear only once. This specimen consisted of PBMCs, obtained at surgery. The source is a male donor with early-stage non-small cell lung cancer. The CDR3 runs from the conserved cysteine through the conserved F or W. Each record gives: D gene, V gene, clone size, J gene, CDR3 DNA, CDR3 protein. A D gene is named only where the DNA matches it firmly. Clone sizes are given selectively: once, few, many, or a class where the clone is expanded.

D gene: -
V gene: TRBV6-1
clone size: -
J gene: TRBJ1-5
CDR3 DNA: TGTGCCAGCAGTTATAGCGTTCAGGCTCAGCCCCAGCATTTT
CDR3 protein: CASSYSVQAQPQHF

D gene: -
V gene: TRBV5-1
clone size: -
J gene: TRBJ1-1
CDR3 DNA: TGCGCCAGCAGCTTGATCCGGAGAAGGGGAGTTTTGGGCACTGAAGCTTTCTTT
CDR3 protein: CASSLIRRRGVLGTEAFF

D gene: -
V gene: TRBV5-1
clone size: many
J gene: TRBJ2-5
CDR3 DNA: TGCGCCAGCAGCTTGAGGGGTCCCCAAGAGACCCAGTACTTC
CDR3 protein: CASSLRGPQETQYF

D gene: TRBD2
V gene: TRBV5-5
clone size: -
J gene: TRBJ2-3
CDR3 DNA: TGTGCCAGCAGCTTGGCCGGGACTAGCGGCCTCAGAACCGATACGCAGTATTTT
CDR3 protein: CASSLAGTSGLRTDTQYF

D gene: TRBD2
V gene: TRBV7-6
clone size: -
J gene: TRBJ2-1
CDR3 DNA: TGTGCCAGCAGCTTTGCAACTAGCGAGCCTTACAATGAGCAGTTCTTC
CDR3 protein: CASSFATSEPYNEQFF

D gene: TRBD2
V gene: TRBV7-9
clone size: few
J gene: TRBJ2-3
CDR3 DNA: TGTGCCAGCAGCCTCGGACTAGCGGGCGCGAGCACAGATACGCAGTATTTT
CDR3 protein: CASSLGLAGASTDTQYF

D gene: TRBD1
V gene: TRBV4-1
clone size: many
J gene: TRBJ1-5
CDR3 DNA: TGCGCCAGCAGGCCTGCGACAGGGGGCAATCAGCCCCAGCATTTT
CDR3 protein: CASRPATGGNQPQHF

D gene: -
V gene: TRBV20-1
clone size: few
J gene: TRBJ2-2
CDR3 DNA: TGCAGTGCCCCAACAGGGCGTGGGGACACCGGGGAGCTGTTTTTT
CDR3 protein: CSAPTGRGDTGELFF

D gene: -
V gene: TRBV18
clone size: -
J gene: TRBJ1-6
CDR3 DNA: TGTGCCAGCTCACCCTGGGAAGGCAATTCACCCCTCCACTTT
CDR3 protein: CASSPWEGNSPLHF

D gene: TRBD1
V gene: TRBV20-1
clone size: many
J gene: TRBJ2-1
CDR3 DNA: TGCAGTGCGAAACCAAACCGGGACAGGGGATACAATGAGCAGTTCTTC
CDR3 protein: CSAKPNRDRGYNEQFF

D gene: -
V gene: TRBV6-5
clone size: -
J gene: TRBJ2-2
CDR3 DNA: TGTGCCAGCAGTTGGGGACGGACCACCGGGGAGCTGTTTTTT
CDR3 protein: CASSWGRTTGELFF

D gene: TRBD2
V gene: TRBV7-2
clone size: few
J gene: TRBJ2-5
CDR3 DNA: TGTGCCAGCAGCTTACGCCAAGGGACTAACTTAAAGTCAGAGACCCAGTACTTC
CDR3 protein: CASSLRQGTNLKSETQYF

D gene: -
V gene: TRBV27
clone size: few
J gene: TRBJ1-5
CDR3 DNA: TGTGCCAGCAGTGACCGGGACACCAATCAGCCCCAGCATTTT
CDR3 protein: CASSDRDTNQPQHF

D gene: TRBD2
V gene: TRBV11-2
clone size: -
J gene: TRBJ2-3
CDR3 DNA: TGTGCCAGCAGCTTAAGTAGCGGGAGGGTCCGGGATACGCAGTATTTT
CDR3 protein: CASSLSSGRVRDTQYF

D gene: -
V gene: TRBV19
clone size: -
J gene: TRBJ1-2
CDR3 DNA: TGTGCCACCGCCGCGGAGGGTGTAAACTATGGCTACACCTTC
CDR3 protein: CATAAEGVNYGYTF

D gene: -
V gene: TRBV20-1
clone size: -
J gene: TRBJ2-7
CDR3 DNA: TGCAGCGCCAACCGGGACTCTCACTACGAGCAGTACTTC
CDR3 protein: CSANRDSHYEQYF

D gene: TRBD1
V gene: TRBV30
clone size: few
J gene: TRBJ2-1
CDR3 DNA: TGTGCCTGGAGTGTATGGCAGGGGGTCTACAATGAGCAGTTCTTC
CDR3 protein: CAWSVWQGVYNEQFF

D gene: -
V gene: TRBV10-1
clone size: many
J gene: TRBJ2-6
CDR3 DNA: TGCGCCAGCAGTGACGGCAAATTCACCTCTGGGGCCAACGTCCTGACTTTC
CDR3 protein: CASSDGKFTSGANVLTF

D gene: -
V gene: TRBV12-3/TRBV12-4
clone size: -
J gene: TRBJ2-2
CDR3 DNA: TGTGCCAGCAGTTCACAGGGTCCCGGGGAGCTGTTTTTT
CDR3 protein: CASSSQGPGELFF

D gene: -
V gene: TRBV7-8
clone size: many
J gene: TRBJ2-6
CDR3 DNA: TGTGCCAGCAGCTTAGGGCTAGCTGGGGCCAACGTCCTGACTTTC
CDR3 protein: CASSLGLAGANVLTF

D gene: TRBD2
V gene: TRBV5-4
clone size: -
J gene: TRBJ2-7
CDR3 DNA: TGTGCCAGCAGCATGACTAGCGGGAGATCCGACGAGCAGTACTTC
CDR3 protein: CASSMTSGRSDEQYF

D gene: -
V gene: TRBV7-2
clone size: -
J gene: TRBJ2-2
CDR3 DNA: TGTGCCAGCAGCTTACCCCGACTAGCCGGGGAGCTGTTTTTT
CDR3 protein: CASSLPRLAGELFF

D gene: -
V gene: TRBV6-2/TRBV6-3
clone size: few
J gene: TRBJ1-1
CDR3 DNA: TGTGCCAGCAGGGCGGTTAGAAGGACTGAAGCTTTCTTT
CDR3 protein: CASRAVRRTEAFF

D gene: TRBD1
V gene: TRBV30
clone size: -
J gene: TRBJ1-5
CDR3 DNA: TGTGCCTGGAGGGGGGACAGGGATGGACAGCCCCAGCATTTT
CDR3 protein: CAWRGDRDGQPQHF

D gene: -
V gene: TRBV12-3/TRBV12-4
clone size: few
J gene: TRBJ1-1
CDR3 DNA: TGTGCCAGCAGTTTCAACGGCTTGAACACTGAAGCTTTCTTT
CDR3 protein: CASSFNGLNTEAFF

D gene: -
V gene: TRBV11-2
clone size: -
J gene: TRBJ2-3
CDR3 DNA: TGTGCCAGCAGCTTAGGGCCACAGGGCCCTCAGTATTTT
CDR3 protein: CASSLGPQGPQYF

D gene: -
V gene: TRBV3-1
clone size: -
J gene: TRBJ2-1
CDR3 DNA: TGTGCCAGCAGCCAAGATGGGGGATTTCGGACTAATGAGCAGTTCTTC
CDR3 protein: CASSQDGGFRTNEQFF

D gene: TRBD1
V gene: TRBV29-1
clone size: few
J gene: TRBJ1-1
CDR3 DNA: TGCAGCGCCCTGGGACAGCAGAACACTGAAGCTTTCTTT
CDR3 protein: CSALGQQNTEAFF

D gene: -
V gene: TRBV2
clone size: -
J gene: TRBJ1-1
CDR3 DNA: TGTGCCAGCACCCGGGACTCCGGGGACACTGAAGCTTTCTTT
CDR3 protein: CASTRDSGDTEAFF

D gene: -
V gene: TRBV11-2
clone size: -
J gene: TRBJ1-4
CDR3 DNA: TGTGCCAGCAGGCCAGTCGACGAAAAACTGTTTTTT
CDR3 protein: CASRPVDEKLFF

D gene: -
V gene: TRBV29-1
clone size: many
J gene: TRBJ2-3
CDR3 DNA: TGCAGTCGAACGGGTGCTGGGGCAGATACGCAGTATTTT
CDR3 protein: CSRTGAGADTQYF

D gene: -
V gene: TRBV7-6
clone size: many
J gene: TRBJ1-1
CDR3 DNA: TGTGCCAGCAGCTTGGGGGATTCGGACACTGAAGCTTTCTTT
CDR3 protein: CASSLGDSDTEAFF

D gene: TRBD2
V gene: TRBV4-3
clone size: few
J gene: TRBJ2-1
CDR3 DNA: TGCGCCAGCAGCCAAGATGACGGGAGGGCCTACAATGAGCAGTTCTTC
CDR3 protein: CASSQDDGRAYNEQFF

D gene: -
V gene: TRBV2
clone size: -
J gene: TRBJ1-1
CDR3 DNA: TGTGCCAGCAGTGCCGGGACGGAGAACACTGAAGCTTTCTTT
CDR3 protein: CASSAGTENTEAFF

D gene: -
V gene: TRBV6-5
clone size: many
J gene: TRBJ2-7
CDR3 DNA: TGTGCCAGCAGTGATCTGGTGGAGCAGTACTTC
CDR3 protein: CASSDLVEQYF

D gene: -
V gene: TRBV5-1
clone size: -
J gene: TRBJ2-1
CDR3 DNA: TGCGCCAGCAGCTTGGGACTTGCCAATGAGCAGTTCTTC
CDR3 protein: CASSLGLANEQFF